These 31 T cell receptor beta chains were sequenced from one sample in a study of blood T cell repertoires in COVID-19. Using immunoSEQ multiplex PCR, the repertoire was profiled, and TCRdb retains in-frame clones only, with some absent. The table lists approximately 400,000 clones, more than 65% of them singletons. The sequencing sample was made of peripheral blood. The receptors stem from a human donor with acute or convalescent COVID-19. The donor label of this sample is uncertain.

This chain links TRBV19 with TRBJ1-1, with D unresolved. Trimming removed 1 base from V and 4 bases from J, with 4 bases in between. Germline V gene lookup returns CDR1 LNHDA and CDR2 SQIVND (reference sequence). The CDR3 totals 12 residues. This CDR3 reads CASSIAGTEAFF. CDR3 nucleotide sequence: TGTGCCAGTAGTATAGCCGGCACTGAAGCTTTCTTT.

This rearrangement joins TRBV7-8 to TRBJ1-4; D is ambiguous. Germline V CDR1 and CDR2: SGHVS, FQNEAQ. CDR3 length: 16 residues. V gave up 0 bases and J gave up 7 bases, with 15 bases separating them. In nucleotides, the CDR3 is TGTGCCAGCAGCTTAGCGGCTCCGCCAGTAACTGAAAAACTGTTTTTT. This codes for CASSLAAPPVTEKLFF.

J is TRBJ1-2 and V is TRBV5-1; 10 bases are a match to TRBD1. CDR3 length: 15 amino acids. Trimming cost V 4 bases and J 4 bases; bases outside gene matches: 7. Per germline, CDR1 SGHRS and CDR2 YFSETQ. The DNA for the CDR3 is TGCGCCAGCAGCGCTACCCGGGACAGGGGCTATGGCTACACCTTC. Translated: CASSATRDRGYGYTF.

The rearrangement links TRBV30 to TRBJ1-2; no firm D call. Deletions cut 3 bases from V and 7 bases from J, with 15 bases between. Germline-derived CDR1 and CDR2 are GTSNPN and SVGIG (reference sequence). This CDR3 has 13 residues. The CDR3 here is CAWRGTLLGGYTF. The CDR3 region has the DNA TGTGCCTGGAGGGGCACCCTTTTAGGTGGCTACACCTTC.

The rearrangement joins TRBV7-2 to TRBJ2-7; 9 nucleotides agree with TRBD1. The CDR3 runs 15 residues. J was trimmed by 3 bases and V by 5 bases; bases with no gene match: 8. The germline V gene has CDR1 SGHTA and CDR2 FQGNSA. The CDR3 sequence: CASSPEGTGYYEQYF. The DNA for the CDR3 is TGTGCCAGCAGCCCGGAAGGGACAGGGTACTACGAGCAGTACTTC.

V and J are TRBV19 and TRBJ1-6; 8 nucleotides align to TRBD1. After removal of 5 bases from V and 0 bases from J, the junction contained 15 bases not matched to a gene. Germline V gives CDR1 LNHDA, CDR2 SQIVND (reference sequence). The CDR3 has 20 amino acids. The CDR3 spells CASSSGRGPYSSSYNSPLHF. The CDR3, as DNA: TGTGCCAGTAGTTCTGGCAGGGGGCCTTATTCAAGCTCCTATAATTCACCCCTCCACTTT.

This chain uses TRBV3-1 (or the pseudogene TRBV3-2) with TRBJ2-5; 7 bases fit TRBD2. J was trimmed by 2 bases and V by 6 bases; bases with no gene match: 6. The germline V gene has CDR1 LGHDT and CDR2 YNNKEL (reference sequence). The CDR3 is made up of 14 amino acids. The chain's CDR3 is CASSPAGLQETQYF. CDR3 nucleotide sequence: TGTGCCAGCAGTCCAGCGGGGCTACAAGAGACCCAGTACTTC.

This clone was seen a handful of times. The chain has TRBV9 and TRBJ2-3; 8 bases are a match to TRBD1. This CDR3 spans 15 amino acids. The germline V gene encodes CDR1 SGDLS and CDR2 YYNGEE. Losses at the gene ends were 3 bases for V and 3 bases for J; bases not matched to a gene: 6. DNA for the CDR3: TGTGCCAGCAGCGCTGCCGGGACAGGAACAGATACGCAGTATTTT. Translation gives CASSAAGTGTDTQYF. Complete variable domain (other parts from reference TRBV9 and TRBJ2-3): DSGVTQTPKHLITATGQRVTLRCSPRSGDLSVYWYQQSLDQGLQFLIQYYNGEERAKGNILERFSAQQFPDLHSELNLSSLELGDSALYFCASSAAGTGTDTQYFGPGTRLTVL.

This rearrangement joins TRBV10-3 to TRBJ1-5; 10 bases are a match to TRBD1. V gave up 2 bases and J gave up 4 bases; unmatched junction bases: 8. Per the germline V gene, CDR1 is ENHRY and CDR2 is SYGVKD. The CDR3 contains 17 residues. This CDR3 reads CAISEARDRGNNQPQHF. The CDR3 DNA sequence: TGTGCCATCAGTGAGGCTCGGGACAGGGGAAATAATCAGCCCCAGCATTTT.

This chain joins TRBV28 and TRBJ1-5; D not resolved. The germline gives CDR1 MDHEN, CDR2 SYDVKM. V lost 8 bases and J 0 bases, leaving 8 bases between the germline ends. The CDR3 extends over 13 amino acids. In DNA form, the CDR3 reads TGTGCCAGCGGGCAATATAGCAATCAGCCCCAGCATTTT. It is translated as CASGQYSNQPQHF.

The chain has TRBV4-2 and TRBJ2-7, with TRBD1 as a possible D gene (6 bases). The V gene's germline CDR1 is LGHNA and CDR2 YNFKEQ. This CDR3 is 16 amino acids long. Trimming cost V 1 base and J 3 bases, with 16 bases left between them. The CDR3 coding sequence is TGTGCCAGCAGCCAAGTGGGCACCCAGGGGTTCTACGAGCAGTACTTC. It specifies CASSQVGTQGFYEQYF.

CDR3 DNA: TGTGCCAGCTCACCGGAGGGGGCGCGGCGGGACACCGGGGAGCTGTTTTTT. It encodes CASSPEGARRDTGELFF. The chain links TRBV18 to TRBJ2-2; D might be TRBD1 (7 bases). Germline assignment: CDR1 KGHSH and CDR2 LQKENI. Trimming pared 3 bases from V and 3 bases from J, leaving 17 bases between. This CDR3 contains 17 residues.

V gene TRBV19 combines with J gene TRBJ2-7; tentative D call: TRBD2 (6 bases). The CDR3 has 14 amino acids. V was pared by 4 bases and J by 3 bases, with 13 bases between. The germline V gene encodes CDR1 LNHDA and CDR2 SQIVND (reference sequence). The CDR3 DNA follows: TGTGCCAGTAGTACCCAGGGACTGAACTACGAGCAGTACTTC. Amino acid sequence: CASSTQGLNYEQYF.

The gene calls are TRBV6-5 and TRBJ1-1; 7 bases are a match to TRBD1. This CDR3 comprises 15 residues. V lost 7 bases and J lost 5; bases outside the gene matches: 13. Germline assignment: CDR1 MNHEY and CDR2 SVGAGI. The CDR3 DNA reads TGTGCCAGCACGGCTTGGACAGGTCGGATGACTGAAGCTTTCTTT. Translated, it gives CASTAWTGRMTEAFF.

The rearrangement links TRBV9 to TRBJ2-1, with 10 bases lining up with TRBD2. The CDR3 consists of 15 residues. Germline lookup yields CDR1 SGDLS and CDR2 YYNGEE. V shed 1 base, J shed 9 bases, and the junction held 7 bases outside the gene matches. The CDR3 sequence: CASSVIQRGGGEQFF. CDR3 DNA: TGTGCCAGCAGCGTAATTCAGCGGGGGGGCGGTGAGCAGTTCTTC.

As to this clone: Different DNA sequences within this sample yield the same CDR3. This sequence joins TRBV7-9 and TRBJ1-2, with D perhaps matching TRBD1 (6 bases). The CDR3 contains 13 residues. The germline V gene encodes CDR1 SEHNR and CDR2 FQNEAQ (reference sequence). V shed 5 bases and J shed 5 bases, with 12 bases lying between them. The CDR3 region has the DNA TGTGCCAGCAGCCCGGGACAAGTATATGGCTACACCTTC. This encodes CASSPGQVYGYTF.

This clone has a handful of counts. The chain joins TRBV4-2 to TRBJ2-5; 9 bases are a match to TRBD2. This CDR3 spans 19 amino acids. Trimming cost V 3 bases and J 4 bases; bases outside gene matches: 18. CDR1 is LGHNA and CDR2 is YNFKEQ in the germline V gene. CDR3 loop: CASSQGAGGQAASGETQYF. The CDR3 region has the DNA TGTGCCAGCAGCCAGGGGGCGGGGGGGCAGGCCGCCTCGGGAGAGACCCAGTACTTC.

The chain links TRBV30 to TRBJ1-2; 11 positions agree with TRBD1. Germline CDR1 and CDR2: GTSNPN and SVGIG (reference sequence). This CDR3 comprises 15 residues. With 3 bases clipped from V and 3 bases from J, the junction kept 6 bases outside the gene matches. The CDR3 region is CAWRRTGGRDYGYTF. The CDR3 bases are TGTGCCTGGAGACGGACAGGGGGCAGGGACTATGGCTACACCTTC.

The chain uses TRBV5-6 and TRBJ2-5, with 12 bases matching TRBD2. Germline loops: CDR1 SGHDT, CDR2 YYEEEE. The CDR3 totals 15 residues. V was pared by 5 bases and J by 5 bases, with 7 bases of the junction left unmatched. CDR3: CASRRLAGALETQYF. In nucleotides, the CDR3 is TGTGCCAGCAGGCGACTAGCGGGAGCACTTGAGACCCAGTACTTC.

V is TRBV18 and J is TRBJ1-1, with TRBD1 identical over 10 bases. Trimming removed 4 bases from V and 6 bases from J; junction bases left unmatched: 2. Germline-derived CDR1 and CDR2 are KGHSH and LQKENI. This CDR3 region has 13 residues. CDR3 loop: CASSRTGGAEAFF. The CDR3 coding sequence is TGTGCCAGCTCACGGACAGGGGGGGCTGAAGCTTTCTTT.

The chain employs TRBV2 and TRBJ2-7; D is possibly TRBD1 (6 bases). The germline V gene has CDR1 SNHLY and CDR2 FYNNEI. Trimming took 7 bases from V and 2 from J, leaving 12 bases between them. The CDR3 runs 13 residues. The chain's CDR3 is CASKRDKPYEQYF. The CDR3 coding sequence is TGTGCCAGCAAACGGGACAAACCCTACGAGCAGTACTTC.

The chain links TRBV7-9 to TRBJ1-1; 7 positions agree with TRBD1. V lost 0 bases and J lost 4; bases outside the gene matches: 5. Per germline, CDR1 SEHNR and CDR2 FQNEAQ (reference sequence). This CDR3 comprises 15 residues. In DNA, the CDR3 is TGTGCCAGCAGCTTAGCAACCCAGGGGGGCACTGAAGCTTTCTTT. Its protein product is CASSLATQGGTEAFF.

This clone has at least ten counts. The V gene is TRBV10-2, the J gene TRBJ1-1, with D perhaps matching TRBD1 (5 bases). V was shortened by 6 bases and J by 6 bases, with 20 bases between the two germline ends. The V gene's germline CDR1 is WSHSY and CDR2 SAAADI. The CDR3 sequence is 15 residues long. This chain's CDR3 is CASRETLQGFAEAFF. The CDR3 DNA reads TGCGCCAGCAGGGAAACCCTCCAGGGTTTCGCTGAAGCTTTCTTT.

J is TRBJ2-3 and V is TRBV28; 10 nucleotides line up with TRBD1. V shed 3 bases and J 0 bases; nucleotides not matched to a gene: 0. Germline CDR1 and CDR2: MDHEN and SYDVKM. This CDR3 contains 15 residues. CDR3 sequence (DNA): TGTGCCAGCAGTTTGGACAGGGGGAGCACAGATACGCAGTATTTT. Its translation is CASSLDRGSTDTQYF.

The genes are TRBV29-1 and TRBJ1-2; 8 nucleotides agree with TRBD1. This CDR3 has 13 residues. Germline loops: CDR1 SQVTM, CDR2 ANQGSEA. With V trimmed by 4 bases and J by 4 bases, 5 bases remained unmatched. CDR3 sequence: CSVGTGKGYGYTF. CDR3 nucleotides: TGCAGCGTTGGGACAGGGAAGGGCTATGGCTACACCTTC.

The V and J genes are TRBV7-2 and TRBJ1-1; 8 nucleotides match TRBD1. J lost 8 bases, V lost 1 base, and 3 bases had no gene match. The CDR3 loop spans 13 amino acids. Looked up from germline, CDR1 is SGHTA and CDR2 is FQGNSA. CDR3 protein: CASSLVQGVEAFF. The CDR3 coding sequence is TGTGCCAGCAGCTTAGTACAGGGGGTCGAAGCTTTCTTT. Looking up the rest from reference TRBV7-2 and TRBJ1-1 gives the full variable domain: GAGVSQSPSNKVTEKGKDVELRCDPISGHTALYWYRQSLGQGLEFLIYFQGNSAPDKSGLPSDRFSAERTGGSVSTLTIQRTQQEDSAVYLCASSLVQGVEAFFGQGTRLTVV.

The CDR3 DNA sequence: TGTGCCAGCAGCTTACGGGGGGCGCACAATGAGCAGTTCTTC. Translating gives CASSLRGAHNEQFF. The chain has TRBV7-8 and TRBJ2-1, with a possible D match to TRBD2 (7 bases). Germline CDR1 reads SGHVS; CDR2 reads FQNEAQ. The CDR3 sequence is 14 residues long. The V end was cut by 2 bases, the J end by 5 bases, with 10 bases between.

The CDR3 loop reads CASSQDASYSPSPLHF. CDR3 coding DNA: TGCGCCAGCAGCCAAGACGCGTCGTACAGCCCTTCGCCCCTCCACTTT. The chain recombines TRBV4-1 with TRBJ1-6, with D uncertain. Trimming stripped 0 bases from V and 13 bases from J, with 19 bases between. The CDR3 runs 16 residues. Germline CDR1 reads MGHRA; CDR2 reads YSYEKL.

This chain uses TRBV3-1 (or the pseudogene TRBV3-2) with TRBJ1-1, with a weak D call TRBD1 (6 bases). The CDR3 is made up of 15 amino acids. Germline-derived CDR1 and CDR2 are LGHDT and YNNKEL (reference sequence). Trimming removed 5 bases from V and 4 bases from J, with 17 bases in between. The CDR3 sequence: CASSRKQGEGTEAFF. In nucleotides, the CDR3 is TGTGCCAGCAGCAGAAAACAGGGAGAGGGCACTGAAGCTTTCTTT.

The genes are TRBV5-4 and TRBJ2-1, with 8 bases identical to TRBD2. The germline CDR1 and CDR2 sequences are SGHNT and YYREEE (reference sequence). V shed 2 bases, J shed 7 bases, and the junction held 5 bases outside the gene matches. The CDR3 has 14 amino acids. CDR3 amino acids: CASSLTGGSNEQFF. DNA of the CDR3: TGTGCCAGCAGCTTAACGGGGGGGAGTAATGAGCAGTTCTTC.

The chain combines TRBV10-2 with TRBJ1-3; 7 bases line up with TRBD1. This CDR3 has 16 amino acids. The V segment lost 6 bases and the J segment 0 bases; nucleotides outside the gene matches: 8. CDR1 is WSHSY, CDR2 SAAADI, per germline. CDR3 residues: CASSRTGPNSGNTIYF. The CDR3 DNA is TGCGCCAGCAGCCGGACAGGTCCTAACTCTGGAAACACCATATATTTT.